Included here is one T cell receptor (beta chain) sequence, with context. This sample stems from a study of patients and donors after allogeneic stem cell transplantation. Germline assignment: CDR1 SGHRS and CDR2 YFSETQ. The CDR3 contains 15 residues. The V end was cut by 1 base, the J end by 4 bases, with 12 bases between. TCRdb passed the RT-PCR reads through MiXCR, listing each CDR3 protein once. Of 15,000 or so distinct CDR3 sequences in the sample, around a quarter were seen once. The TCR was taken from a human donor who was either an allogeneic HSCT recipient or a stem cell or donor lymphocyte infusion donor (not recorded which). It is not recorded whose cells these are; they may come from a transplant donor. V and J are TRBV5-1 and TRBJ1-5; D gene unclear. The sequenced sample consisted of blood, either unsorted or a sorted T cell fraction (not recorded which). CDR3 DNA sequence: TGCGCCAGCAGCTTGTCAGGTTGGGAGAATCAGCCCCAGCATTTT. Its protein product is CASSLSGWENQPQHF.